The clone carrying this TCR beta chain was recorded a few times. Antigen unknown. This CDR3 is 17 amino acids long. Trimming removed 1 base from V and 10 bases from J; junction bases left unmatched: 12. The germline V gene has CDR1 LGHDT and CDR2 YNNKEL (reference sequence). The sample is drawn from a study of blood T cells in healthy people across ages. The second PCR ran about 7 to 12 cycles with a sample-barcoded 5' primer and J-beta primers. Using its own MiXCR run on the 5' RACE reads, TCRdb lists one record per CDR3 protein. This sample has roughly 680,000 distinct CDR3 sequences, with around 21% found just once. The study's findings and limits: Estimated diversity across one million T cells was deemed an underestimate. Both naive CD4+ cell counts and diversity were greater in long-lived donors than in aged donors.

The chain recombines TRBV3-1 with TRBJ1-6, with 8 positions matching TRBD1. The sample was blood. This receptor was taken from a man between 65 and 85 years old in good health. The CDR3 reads CASSQAGTGSDGSPLHF. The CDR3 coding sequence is TGTGCCAGCAGCCAAGCCGGGACAGGCTCGGACGGCTCACCCCTCCACTTT.